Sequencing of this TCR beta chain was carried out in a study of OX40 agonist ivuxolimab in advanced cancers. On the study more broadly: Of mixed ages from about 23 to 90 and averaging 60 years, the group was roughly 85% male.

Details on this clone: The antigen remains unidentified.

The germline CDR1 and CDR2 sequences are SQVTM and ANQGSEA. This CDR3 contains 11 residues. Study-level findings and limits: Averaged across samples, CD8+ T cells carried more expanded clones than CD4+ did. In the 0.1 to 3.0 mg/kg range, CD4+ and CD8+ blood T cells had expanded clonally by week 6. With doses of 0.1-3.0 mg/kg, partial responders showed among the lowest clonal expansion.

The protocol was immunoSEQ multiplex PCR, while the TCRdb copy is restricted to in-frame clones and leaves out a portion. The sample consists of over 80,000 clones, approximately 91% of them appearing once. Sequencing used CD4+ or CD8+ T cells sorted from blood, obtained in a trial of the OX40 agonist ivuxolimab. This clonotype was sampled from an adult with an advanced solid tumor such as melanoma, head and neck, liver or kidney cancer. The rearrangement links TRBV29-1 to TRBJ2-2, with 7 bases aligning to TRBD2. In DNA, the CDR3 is TGCAGTGCTGGGGGGGGCGGGGAGCTGTTTTTT. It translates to CSAGGGGELFF.